Shown below are 9 T cell receptor beta chains from a single sample sequenced in a study of T-cell memory formation after mild COVID-19. TCRdb re-called the 5' RACE reads with MiXCR, one entry per CDR3 protein. This table has 350,000 to 450,000 distinct CDR3 sequences, roughly 20% appearing once. The source material was PBMCs or a T cell subset sorted from them (not recorded which). Receptors were obtained from an adult woman who had mild COVID-19 (a few samples of this study predate the infection). Cell type and time point are not known.

This rearrangement joins TRBV5-1 to TRBJ2-5; D possibly uses TRBD1 or TRBD2 (6 bases each). CDR3 length: 14 residues. The V end lost 3 bases, the J end lost 4 bases, and 13 bases lay between the germline ends. CDR1 SGHRS and CDR2 YFSETQ come from the germline V gene. The CDR3: CASSSIEGGETQYF. The CDR3 DNA follows: TGCGCCAGCAGCTCCATTGAGGGGGGAGAGACCCAGTACTTC.

The rearrangement joins TRBV7-9 to TRBJ2-1; TRBD2 matches 14 bases. The germline V gene encodes CDR1 SEHNR and CDR2 FQNEAQ (reference sequence). With V trimmed by 8 bases and J by 0 bases, 9 bases remained unmatched. CDR3 length: 18 residues. DNA of the CDR3: TGTGCCAGCGGTCGGACTAGCGGGAGGTCAAGCTCCTACAATGAGCAGTTCTTC. Its translation: CASGRTSGRSSSYNEQFF.

The chain has TRBV19 and TRBJ2-1; 14 positions agree with TRBD2. Germline V gene lookup returns CDR1 LNHDA and CDR2 SQIVND (reference sequence). J gave up 12 bases and V 10 bases, and 8 bases lay outside the gene matches. The CDR3 spans 13 residues. The CDR3 region has the DNA TGTGCCACGGGACTAGCGGGGGTCCGTGGGCAGTTCTTC. Its translation: CATGLAGVRGQFF.

The rearrangement uses TRBV2 and TRBJ1-5; TRBD1 is a possible D gene (5 bases). This CDR3 region has 13 residues. The germline CDR1 and CDR2 sequences are SNHLY and FYNNEI. Deletions cut 3 bases from V and 6 bases from J, with 9 bases between. Here the CDR3 reads CASSDREGQPQHF. For the CDR3, the DNA is TGTGCCAGCAGTGACAGGGAGGGTCAGCCCCAGCATTTT.

In its sample, this clonotype was seen a few times. The genes are TRBV3-1 and TRBJ2-6; D remains ambiguous. The CDR3 is made up of 12 amino acids. From germline, CDR1 is LGHDT and CDR2 YNNKEL (reference sequence). Trimming took off 7 bases at V and 3 bases at J, with 4 bases between the two ends. CDR3 DNA sequence: TGTGCCAGCATGAGTGGGGCCAACGTCCTGACTTTC. This gives the protein CASMSGANVLTF. The full variable domain, rest sourced from reference TRBV3-1 and TRBJ2-6, is DTAVSQTPKYLVTQMGNDKSIKCEQNLGHDTMYWYKQDSKKFLKIMFSYNNKELIINETVPNRFSPKSPDKAHLNLHINSLELGDSAVYFCASMSGANVLTFGAGSRLTVL.

This clonotype was seen a handful of times. The chain has TRBV6-5 and TRBJ1-2, with D possibly TRBD1 on 5 matching bases. This CDR3 contains 16 residues. Germline assignment: CDR1 MNHEY and CDR2 SVGAGI. Trimming pared 4 bases from V and 9 bases from J, leaving 24 bases between. CDR3 in amino acids: CASSWGYGTAFGSYTF. For the CDR3, the DNA is TGTGCCAGCAGTTGGGGTTACGGGACCGCGTTCGGGAGCTACACCTTC.

The chain employs TRBV5-1 and TRBJ2-7; D is unresolved. CDR1 and CDR2 from the germline V gene are SGHRS and YFSETQ. V was shortened by 4 bases and J by 4 bases, with 12 bases between the two germline ends. The CDR3 is made up of 13 amino acids. The CDR3 DNA reads TGCGCCAGCAGCCCCTACCCGAGTTACGAGCAGTACTTC. It is translated as CASSPYPSYEQYF.

This chain uses TRBV6-2 or TRBV6-3 with TRBJ2-2; 8 bases are shared with TRBD2. Germline trimming cut 8 bases from V and 5 bases from J; bases unmatched to any gene: 7. This CDR3 spans 14 amino acids. CDR1 and CDR2 (germline): MNHEY, SVGEGT. The DNA for the CDR3 is TGTGCCAGCGGGCGGGAGGCGAGGACCGGGGAGCTGTTTTTT. It codes for CASGREARTGELFF.

In regard to this clonotype: One end of the junction varies from germline; a read error may be responsible. V usage is TRBV7-9 and J usage is TRBJ2-7; 8 nucleotides line up with TRBD2. The CDR3 has 16 amino acids. Germline lookup yields CDR1 SEHNR and CDR2 FQNEAQ (reference sequence). The CDR3 loop is CASSPQDVQESGSGFF. CDR3 DNA sequence: TGTGCCAGCAGCCCCCAGGACGTACAAGAAAGCGGGAGCGGTTTCTTC.